This passage covers 5 T cell receptor delta chains from one sample sequenced in a study of γδ T cells in repeated Plasmodium falciparum infection. Flow sorting of PBMC yielded separate Vgamma9/Vdelta2+ and Vdelta2-negative gammadelta T cell populations for bulk repertoire analysis. TCRdb re-called the multiplex PCR reads via CATT. Of some 51,000 delta-chain clones in the sample, 1.5% to 2% were seen once. The specimen sequenced was gamma-delta T cells from blood. The source of these receptors is a pool of human donors (malaria-infected and uninfected, not separated).

This clone was counted between two and nine times. TCRdb shows a much larger clone's protein in place of this DNA's translation, and the two differ at residue 10, likely through a read error; the protein shown is translated from the DNA. CDR3 DNA sequence: TGTGCTCTTGGGGAACTGGAAACTATACACTGGGGGATAAGGATGGGCCGCTACACCGATAAACTCATCTTT. It specifies CALGELETIHWGIRMGRYTDKLIF. The chain recombines TRDV1 with TRDJ1, with 11 bases identical to TRDD3. Since TCRdb gives no J gene, matching the DNA to germline was used here to assign it. Per germline, CDR1 TSWWSYY and CDR2 QGS. This CDR3 contains 24 residues. V gave up 0 bases and J gave up 0 bases; unmatched junction bases: 24.

Many counts were recorded for this clone. The CDR3 DNA follows: TGTGCTCTTTCTGGGTTACCGAATAAACTCATCTTT. This translates into CALSGLPNKLIF. V gene TRDV1 combines with J gene TRDJ1; D possibly corresponds to TRDD3 (5 bases). CDR1 is TSWWSYY, CDR2 QGS, per germline. The CDR3 runs 12 residues. V lost 8 bases, J lost 6 bases, and 13 bases lay in between.

About this clone itself: TCRdb lists the protein of a much larger clone for this DNA, which differs at residue 8, so this is likely a read error; the protein given here is translated from the DNA itself. This chain links TRDV1 with TRDJ1; 11 positions agree with TRDD3. Since TCRdb gives no J gene, matching the DNA to germline was used here to assign it. This CDR3 comprises 20 residues. V lost 2 bases and J lost 4; bases outside the gene matches: 18. The germline V gene has CDR1 TSWWSYY and CDR2 QGS. CDR3 nucleotides: TGTGCTCTTGGGGAATCCTCCTTCGTCTGGGGGATACCGGGAGGCGATAAACTCATCTTT. It is translated as CALGESSFVWGIPGGDKLIF.

A word on this clone: A read error is the likely source, as a far larger clone sits one nucleotide away. The sample has other DNA sequences that encode this CDR3 too. The chain has TRDV3 and TRDJ1; 11 bases map to TRDD3. TCRdb is silent on the J gene; assignment here came from matching the DNA to germline. The CDR3 sequence is 14 residues long. Trimming cost V 4 bases and J 7 bases; bases outside gene matches: 11. CDR1 is TVYSNPD and CDR2 is GDNSRS in the germline V gene (reference sequence). CDR3 region: CASYYWGIGPKLIF. CDR3 DNA: TGTGCCTCCTATTACTGGGGGATAGGGCCTAAACTCATCTTT.

This clone has only a few counts. TCRdb's listed protein matches a much larger clone and diverges from this DNA's translation at residue 6, likely through a read error; the protein shown comes from the DNA. V is TRDV1 and J is TRDJ1; 13 positions match TRDD3. Assignment of the J gene here rests on matching the DNA to germline, because TCRdb gives none. The CDR3 is made up of 23 amino acids. V trimming: 3 bases; J trimming: 0 bases; junction bases outside the gene matches: 22. Germline-derived CDR1 and CDR2 are TSWWSYY and QGS. The CDR3 sequence is CALGDLTPSRTGGYAGYTDKLIF. CDR3 DNA sequence: TGTGCTCTTGGGGACCTGACCCCATCCCGTACTGGGGGATACGCGGGGTACACCGATAAACTCATCTTT.